This TCR beta chain is drawn from a study of tissue T cells after allogeneic stem cell transplantation. CDR3 length: 14 residues. J lost 8 bases, V lost 5 bases, and 10 bases had no gene match. CDR1 and CDR2 from the germline V gene are LNHDA and SQIVND (reference sequence). The data were produced by immunoSEQ multiplex PCR, yet TCRdb's version contains in-frame clones alone and is incomplete. The repertoire holds about 4,000 clones, with roughly 74% as singletons. The gene calls are TRBV19 and TRBJ2-7; 9 positions match TRBD1. The origin of this receptor is a woman aged 18 to 49 with breast cancer. The sequencing here drew on left colon tissue, taken at autopsy. Here the CDR3 reads CASSRSPGQGKQYF. As DNA, the CDR3 is TGTGCCAGTAGTCGGTCCCCGGGACAGGGAAAGCAGTACTTC.